This T cell receptor (beta chain) appears in the sequencing data of a study of shared clonotypes between healthy human individuals. Study-level background: The donor pool was made up of a couple of women and a few men aged 18 to 49. Study-wide results and limits: What naive subsets generally showed was a larger estimated richness than memory subsets showed.

Notes on this clone: Its antigen is unidentified.

From germline, CDR1 is MNHEY and CDR2 SVGAGI. The CDR3 length is 11 residues. Trimming took off 8 bases at V and 9 bases at J, with 11 bases between the two ends. Measured with immunoSEQ multiplex PCR; TCRdb has only the in-frame clones, and not every one. This repertoire shows millions of clones, about 95% found once; its top ten account for 0.13%. The clonotype was recovered from a man aged 18 to 29 in good health. This rearrangement joins TRBV6-5 to TRBJ2-1; the D is unclear. Material: naive CD4+ T cells sorted from blood. The subset was: CD45RA+ positively selected. CDR3 residues: CASRRAGEQFF. CDR3 in DNA: TGTGCCAGCCGAAGGGCAGGTGAGCAGTTCTTC.